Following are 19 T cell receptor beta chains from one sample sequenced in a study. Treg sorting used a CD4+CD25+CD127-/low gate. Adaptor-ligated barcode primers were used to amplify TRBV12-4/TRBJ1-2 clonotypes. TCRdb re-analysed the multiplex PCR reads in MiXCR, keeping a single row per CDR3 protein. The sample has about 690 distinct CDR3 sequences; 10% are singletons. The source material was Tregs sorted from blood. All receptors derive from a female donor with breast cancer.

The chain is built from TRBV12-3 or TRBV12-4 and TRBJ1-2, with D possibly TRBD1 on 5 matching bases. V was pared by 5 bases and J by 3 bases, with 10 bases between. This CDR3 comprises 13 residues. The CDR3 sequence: CASSTGAHYGYTF. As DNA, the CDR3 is TGTGCCAGCAGTACCGGGGCCCACTATGGCTACACCTTC.

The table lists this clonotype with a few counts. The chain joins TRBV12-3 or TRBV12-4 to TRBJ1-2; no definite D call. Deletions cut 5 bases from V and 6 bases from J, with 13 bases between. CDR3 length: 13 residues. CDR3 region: CASSPTRVDGYTF. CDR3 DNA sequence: TGTGCCAGCAGTCCTACTCGGGTGGATGGCTACACCTTC.

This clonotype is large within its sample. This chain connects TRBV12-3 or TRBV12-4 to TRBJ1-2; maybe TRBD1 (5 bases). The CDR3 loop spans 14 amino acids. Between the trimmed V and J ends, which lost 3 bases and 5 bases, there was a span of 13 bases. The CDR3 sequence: CASSLMLRGYGYTF. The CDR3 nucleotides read TGTGCCAGCAGTTTGATGTTAAGGGGATATGGCTACACCTTC.

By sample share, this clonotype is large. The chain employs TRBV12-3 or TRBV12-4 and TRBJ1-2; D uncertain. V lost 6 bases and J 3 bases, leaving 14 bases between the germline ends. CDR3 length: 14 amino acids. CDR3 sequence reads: CASSHSRLHYGYTF. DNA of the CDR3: TGTGCCAGCAGCCATTCCCGACTTCACTATGGCTACACCTTC.

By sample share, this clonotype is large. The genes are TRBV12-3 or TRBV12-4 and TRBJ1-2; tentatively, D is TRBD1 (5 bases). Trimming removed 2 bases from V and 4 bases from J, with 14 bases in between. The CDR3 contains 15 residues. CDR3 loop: CASSLFGAKGYGYTF. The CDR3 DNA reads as TGTGCCAGCAGTTTATTCGGGGCCAAAGGCTATGGCTACACCTTC.

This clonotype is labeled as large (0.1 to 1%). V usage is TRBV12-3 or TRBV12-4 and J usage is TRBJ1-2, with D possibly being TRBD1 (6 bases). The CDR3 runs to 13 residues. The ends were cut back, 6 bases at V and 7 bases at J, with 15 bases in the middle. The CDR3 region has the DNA TGTGCCAGCAGCCGCACAGGGTCCGTTGGCTACACCTTC. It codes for CASSRTGSVGYTF.

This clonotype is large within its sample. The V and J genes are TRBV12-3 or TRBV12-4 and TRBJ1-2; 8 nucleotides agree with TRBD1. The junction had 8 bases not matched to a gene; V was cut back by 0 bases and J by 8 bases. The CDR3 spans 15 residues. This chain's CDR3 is CASSLAHRTGYGYTF. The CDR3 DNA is TGTGCCAGCAGTTTAGCGCATCGGACAGGGTACGGCTACACCTTC.

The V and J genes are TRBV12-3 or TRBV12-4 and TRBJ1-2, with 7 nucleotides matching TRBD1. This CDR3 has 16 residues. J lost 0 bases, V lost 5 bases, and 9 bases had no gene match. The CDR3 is CASSPLTGFANYGYTF. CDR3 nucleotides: TGTGCCAGCAGTCCCCTGACAGGGTTTGCTAACTATGGCTACACCTTC.

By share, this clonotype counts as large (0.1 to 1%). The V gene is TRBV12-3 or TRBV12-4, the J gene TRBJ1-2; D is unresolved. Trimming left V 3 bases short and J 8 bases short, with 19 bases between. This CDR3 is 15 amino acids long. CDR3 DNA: TGTGCCAGCAGTTTGGTAGGGATGGGTAGCAGCGGCTACACCTTC. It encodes CASSLVGMGSSGYTF.

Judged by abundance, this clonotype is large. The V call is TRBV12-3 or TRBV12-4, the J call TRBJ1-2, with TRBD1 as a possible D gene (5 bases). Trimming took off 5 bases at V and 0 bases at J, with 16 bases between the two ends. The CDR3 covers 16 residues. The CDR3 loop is CASSPVWGRANYGYTF. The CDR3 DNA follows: TGTGCCAGCAGTCCCGTATGGGGCAGGGCTAACTATGGCTACACCTTC.

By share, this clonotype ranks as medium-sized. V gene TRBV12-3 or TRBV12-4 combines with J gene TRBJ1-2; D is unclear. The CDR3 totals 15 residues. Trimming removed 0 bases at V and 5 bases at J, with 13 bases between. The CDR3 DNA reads TGTGCCAGCAGTTTAGCGGGCGCAGGTAATTATGGCTACACCTTC. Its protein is CASSLAGAGNYGYTF.

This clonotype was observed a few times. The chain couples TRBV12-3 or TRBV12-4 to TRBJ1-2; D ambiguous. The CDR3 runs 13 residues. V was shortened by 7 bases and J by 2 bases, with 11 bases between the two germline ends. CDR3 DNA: TGTGCCAGCATGACCGGTGTAAACTATGGCTACACCTTC. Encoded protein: CASMTGVNYGYTF.

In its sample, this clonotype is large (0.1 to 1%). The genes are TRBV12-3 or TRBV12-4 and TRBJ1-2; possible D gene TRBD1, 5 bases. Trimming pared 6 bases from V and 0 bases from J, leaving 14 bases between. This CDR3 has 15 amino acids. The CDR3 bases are TGTGCCAGCAGACTCCGGGGCATACCTAACTATGGCTACACCTTC. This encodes CASRLRGIPNYGYTF.

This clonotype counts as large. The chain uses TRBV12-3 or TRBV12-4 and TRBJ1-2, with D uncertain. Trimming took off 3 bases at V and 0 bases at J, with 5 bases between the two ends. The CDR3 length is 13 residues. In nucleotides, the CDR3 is TGTGCCAGCAGTTTCGGGGCTAACTATGGCTACACCTTC. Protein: CASSFGANYGYTF.

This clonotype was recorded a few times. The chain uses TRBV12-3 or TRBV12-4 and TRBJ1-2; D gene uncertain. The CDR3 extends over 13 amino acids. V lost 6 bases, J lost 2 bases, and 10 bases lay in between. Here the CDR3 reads CASSHHNNYGYTF. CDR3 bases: TGTGCCAGCAGCCACCATAACAACTATGGCTACACCTTC.

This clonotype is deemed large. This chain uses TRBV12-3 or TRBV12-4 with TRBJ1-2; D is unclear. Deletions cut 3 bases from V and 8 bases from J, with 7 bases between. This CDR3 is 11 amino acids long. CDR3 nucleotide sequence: TGTGCCAGCAGTTTCGGGAGCGGCTACACCTTC. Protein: CASSFGSGYTF.

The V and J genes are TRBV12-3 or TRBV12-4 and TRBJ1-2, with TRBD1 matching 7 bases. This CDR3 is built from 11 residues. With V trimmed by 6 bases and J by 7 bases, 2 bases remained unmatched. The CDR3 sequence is CASSYRGGYTF. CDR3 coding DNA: TGTGCCAGCAGCTACAGGGGTGGCTACACCTTC.

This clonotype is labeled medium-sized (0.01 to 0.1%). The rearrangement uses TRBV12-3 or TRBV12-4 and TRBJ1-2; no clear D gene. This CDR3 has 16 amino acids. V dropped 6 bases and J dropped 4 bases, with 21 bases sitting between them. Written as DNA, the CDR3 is TGTGCCAGCAGACGACCCGGCGGCGGACGAGGCTATGGCTACACCTTC. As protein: CASRRPGGGRGYGYTF.

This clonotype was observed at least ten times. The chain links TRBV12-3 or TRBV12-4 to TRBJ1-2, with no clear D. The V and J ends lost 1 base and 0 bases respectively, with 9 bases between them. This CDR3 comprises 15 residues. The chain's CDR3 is CASSLGPKTNYGYTF. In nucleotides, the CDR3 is TGTGCCAGCAGTTTAGGACCGAAGACTAACTATGGCTACACCTTC.